Below are 30 T cell receptor beta chains sequenced from a single sample in a study of T cells in Graves' hyperthyroidism and ophthalmopathy. Amplified regions were TCR beta CDR3 sequences from RNA transcripts. A first-round RT-PCR of the TCR CDR3 used the HTBI primer set. Each CDR3 protein gets one entry after TCRdb re-called the multiplex PCR reads with MiXCR. There are fewer than 750,000 distinct CDR3 sequences in the sample; around 15% occur only once, and roughly 4.5% lies in the top ten. The sample comprised blood. Receptors were obtained from a woman aged 40 to 49 with Graves' ophthalmopathy.

This clonotype occurred many times. This sequence joins TRBV12-3 or TRBV12-4 and TRBJ2-2, with D perhaps matching TRBD2 (6 bases). Trimming cost V 3 bases and J 2 bases, with 13 bases left between them. This CDR3 is built from 16 residues. The CDR3 DNA sequence: TGTGCCAGCAGTTTTGCCGGGACTTTTAACACCGGGGAGCTGTTTTTT. Its translation is CASSFAGTFNTGELFF.

This clonotype has ten or more counts. The chain combines TRBV24-1 with TRBJ1-5; 7 nucleotides agree with TRBD1. This CDR3 spans 14 amino acids. V trimming: 8 bases; J trimming: 0 bases; junction bases outside the gene matches: 3. CDR1 is KGHDR, CDR2 SFDVKD, per germline. The CDR3, as DNA: TGTGCCACCAACACAGGGGATAGCAATCAGCCCCAGCATTTT. Its protein is CATNTGDSNQPQHF.

This clonotype was seen many times. The rearrangement uses TRBV6-2 or TRBV6-3 and TRBJ2-7, with D tentatively TRBD1 or TRBD2 (5 bases each). The germline V and J ends were trimmed by 6 bases and 2 bases, with 14 bases remaining between them. Germline V lookup: CDR1 MNHEY, CDR2 SVGEGT. The CDR3 sequence is 14 residues long. Here the CDR3 reads CASSDPGRTYEQYF. CDR3 DNA sequence: TGTGCCAGCAGCGATCCGGGACGGACCTACGAGCAGTACTTC.

This clonotype was counted ten times or more. This chain uses TRBV6-2 or TRBV6-3 with TRBJ1-5, with D possibly matching TRBD1 (5 bases). CDR1 MNHEY and CDR2 SVGEGT come from the germline V gene. The CDR3 extends over 14 amino acids. Trimming shortened V by 0 bases and J by 10 bases, and 13 bases separated the two germline ends. The CDR3 DNA is TGTGCCAGCAGTTACTCTTCGGGACGGGATCCCCAGCATTTT. Protein: CASSYSSGRDPQHF.

A note on this clonotype: At one end the junction does not follow the germline gene, possibly because of a read error. The chain has TRBV5-5 and TRBJ2-5, with D unresolved. This CDR3 comprises 14 residues. CDR1 and CDR2 (germline): SGHKS, YYEKEE (reference sequence). The CDR3 DNA is TGTGCCAGCACCTCGTGGGGAACCCAAGAGGCCCAGTACTTC. Amino acid sequence: CASTSWGTQEAQYF.

This clonotype was counted between two and nine times. The chain combines TRBV15 with TRBJ2-4; the match to TRBD1 covers 9 bases. J gave up 8 bases and V 0 bases, and 5 bases lay outside the gene matches. CDR1 and CDR2 (germline): LNHNV, YYDKDF (reference sequence). The CDR3 sequence is 15 residues long. The CDR3: CATSREQGASDIQYF. The CDR3 bases are TGTGCCACCAGCAGAGAACAGGGGGCGAGTGACATTCAGTACTTC.

As regards this clonotype: One base away lies a much larger clone, so this may be a sequencing read error. The gene calls are TRBV4-1 and TRBJ2-7; D remains ambiguous. Trimming left V 1 base short and J 6 bases short, with 10 bases between. This CDR3 has 13 amino acids. CDR1 is MGHRA, CDR2 YSYEKL, per germline. The CDR3, as DNA: TGCGCCAGCAGCCAAGCCTATACCTGCGAGCAGTACTTC. The encoded protein is CASSQAYTCEQYF.

This clonotype was counted only a few times. The chain joins TRBV5-1 to TRBJ2-5, with D uncertain. The CDR3 covers 13 residues. From germline, CDR1 is SGHRS and CDR2 YFSETQ. Trimming shortened V by 9 bases and J by 4 bases, and 16 bases separated the two germline ends. The CDR3 reads CATSPRTAETQYF. CDR3 bases: TGCGCCACCTCCCCTCGAACGGCAGAGACCCAGTACTTC.

This clonotype was recorded many times. This sequence joins TRBV11-3 and TRBJ2-7; 7 bases are shared with TRBD2. Germline-derived CDR1 and CDR2 are SGHNT and YENEEA. The CDR3 consists of 16 residues. Trimming at V came to 3 bases and at J to 0 bases, leaving 8 bases not matched to a gene. CDR3 amino acids: CASSFLAGDTSYEQYF. CDR3 nucleotides: TGTGCCAGCAGCTTTTTGGCGGGAGACACCTCCTACGAGCAGTACTTC.

This clonotype was picked up a small number of times. This sequence joins TRBV19 and TRBJ1-5; no firm D call. Between the trimmed V and J ends, which lost 7 bases and 6 bases, there was a span of 10 bases. Looked up from germline, CDR1 is LNHDA and CDR2 is SQIVND (reference sequence). This CDR3 contains 12 residues. Written as DNA, the CDR3 is TGTGCCAGTACGTCATGGGGTCAGCCCCAGCATTTT. Amino acids: CASTSWGQPQHF.

This clonotype was counted many times. This chain joins TRBV6-1 and TRBJ2-5, with TRBD2 matching 7 bases. Germline CDR1 MNHNS, CDR2 SASEGT. This CDR3 spans 14 amino acids. Trimming at V came to 1 base and at J to 5 bases, leaving 4 bases not matched to a gene. The CDR3 coding sequence is TGTGCCAGCAGTGAAGGGGGGGGGTGGGAGACCCAGTACTTC. Translation gives CASSEGGGWETQYF.

The table lists this clonotype with a few counts. The chain is built from TRBV7-9 and TRBJ1-2; TRBD1 matches 7 bases. The CDR3 extends over 15 amino acids. In germline, CDR1 is SEHNR, CDR2 FQNEAQ (reference sequence). Trimming removed 5 bases from V and 2 bases from J; junction bases left unmatched: 8. The CDR3 spells CASSPGQLINYGYTF. The CDR3 DNA reads TGTGCCAGCAGCCCGGGACAGCTAATCAACTATGGCTACACCTTC.

At least ten counts were recorded for this clonotype. Here the CDR3 reads CASRKSDQETQYF. The CDR3 nucleotides are TGTGCCAGCCGAAAATCGGATCAAGAGACCCAGTACTTC. The rearrangement uses TRBV12-3 or TRBV12-4 and TRBJ2-5; D gene ambiguous. The CDR3 runs to 13 residues. Trimming shortened V by 8 bases and J by 2 bases, and 12 bases separated the two germline ends.

Ten or more counts support this clonotype. The CDR3: CASSLMTDGYTF. CDR3 sequence (DNA): TGTGCCAGCAGTTTGATGACGGATGGCTACACCTTC. The chain links TRBV12-3 or TRBV12-4 to TRBJ1-2; no clear D gene. The CDR3 is 12 amino acids. Trimming pared 3 bases from V and 6 bases from J, leaving 8 bases between.

The V call is TRBV11-2, the J call TRBJ2-7; tentatively, D is TRBD2 (6 bases). Per germline, CDR1 SGHAT and CDR2 FQNNGV. The CDR3 spans 14 residues. V was trimmed by 4 bases and J by 7 bases, leaving 17 bases between them. The CDR3 region is CASSSLLALGEQYF. CDR3 DNA: TGTGCCAGCAGCTCTCTGCTAGCGCTGGGGGAGCAGTACTTC.

About this clonotype: A read error may account for a junction end that differs from germline. This sequence joins TRBV6-5 and TRBJ2-2, with D perhaps TRBD1 (5 bases). Germline lookup yields CDR1 MNHEY and CDR2 SVGAGI. The CDR3 consists of 14 residues. The CDR3 DNA reads as TGTGCCAGCGGTTATCAGGGAAGTAACGGGGAGCTGTTTTTT. Translating it yields CASGYQGSNGELFF.

This clonotype has more than one count but fewer than ten. V gene TRBV12-3 or TRBV12-4 combines with J gene TRBJ1-1, with unresolved D. The CDR3 is 14 amino acids. The ends were cut back, 7 bases at V and 1 base at J, with 13 bases in the middle. The CDR3 sequence: CASTIREWNTEAFF. In nucleotides, the CDR3 is TGTGCCAGCACCATCAGAGAATGGAACACTGAAGCTTTCTTT.

V gene TRBV6-5 combines with J gene TRBJ2-7; the match to TRBD1 covers 9 bases. V lost 2 bases to trimming and J lost 7 bases; unmatched junction nucleotides: 9. CDR1 and CDR2 (germline): MNHEY, SVGAGI. The CDR3 totals 15 residues. The CDR3 nucleotides are TGTGCCAGCAGTTACCAGCAGGGGACAGGGCGTGAGCAGTACTTC. Protein: CASSYQQGTGREQYF.

The J gene is TRBJ2-5, the V gene TRBV20-1, with D possibly being TRBD1 (5 bases). The germline CDR1 and CDR2 sequences are DFQATT and SNEGSKA (reference sequence). V gave up 0 bases and J gave up 6 bases, with 14 bases separating them. This CDR3 has 14 residues. CDR3 nucleotide sequence: TGCAGTGCTAGAGACAGCACAAGGGGAAAGACCCAGTACTTC. Its protein product is CSARDSTRGKTQYF.

This clonotype appeared many times. This rearrangement joins TRBV4-2 to TRBJ2-2; the match to TRBD2 covers 7 bases. CDR3 length: 15 amino acids. The germline V gene encodes CDR1 LGHNA and CDR2 YNFKEQ. J was trimmed by 2 bases and V by 2 bases; bases with no gene match: 2. The CDR3 bases are TGTGCCAGCAGCCAAAGCGGGATAAACACCGGGGAGCTGTTTTTT. Residues: CASSQSGINTGELFF.

The chain recombines TRBV30 with TRBJ2-7; D might be TRBD1 (6 bases). The CDR3 runs 15 residues. Germline V lookup: CDR1 GTSNPN, CDR2 SVGIG (reference sequence). V shed 1 base and J shed 3 bases, with 16 bases lying between them. CDR3 protein: CAWSGSRGTYYEQYF. In DNA form, the CDR3 reads TGTGCCTGGAGTGGGTCAAGGGGGACCTACTACGAGCAGTACTTC.

This clonotype was counted ten times or more. V usage is TRBV6-1 and J usage is TRBJ2-7; TRBD2 agrees at 8 bases. Germline CDR1 MNHNS, CDR2 SASEGT. Trimming took 6 bases from V and 5 from J; bases not matched to a gene: 12. The CDR3 has 15 amino acids. For the CDR3, the DNA is TGTGCCAGCAGAACCCCCAGCGGGAGAAGCCACGAGCAGTACTTC. It is translated as CASRTPSGRSHEQYF.

This clonotype was picked up many times. J is TRBJ2-5 and V is TRBV28, with 9 positions matching TRBD2. V lost 5 bases, J lost 7 bases, and 8 bases stayed unmatched. The CDR3 sequence is 14 residues long. From germline, CDR1 is MDHEN and CDR2 SYDVKM. The chain's CDR3 is CASSRAGGLVTQYF. CDR3 nucleotides: TGTGCCAGCAGTCGAGCGGGAGGATTGGTGACCCAGTACTTC.

V gene TRBV4-1 combines with J gene TRBJ2-7, with 7 positions matching TRBD2. Unmatched junction bases numbered 11, after V lost 1 base and J lost 2 bases. Germline assignment: CDR1 MGHRA and CDR2 YSYEKL. The CDR3 is 17 amino acids. CDR3 sequence: CASSQASGLGTTYEQYF. In DNA form, the CDR3 reads TGCGCCAGCAGCCAAGCCTCTGGGTTGGGGACTACCTACGAGCAGTACTTC.

There are many counts of this clonotype. V and J are TRBV6-5 and TRBJ2-1; 11 bases agree with TRBD1. In germline, CDR1 is MNHEY, CDR2 SVGAGI. V was clipped by 1 base and J by 8 bases; unmatched bases: 7. This CDR3 comprises 16 residues. The DNA for the CDR3 is TGTGCCAGCAGTTACTGGGGGACAGGGGGGTTTGATGAGCAGTTCTTC. Its protein product is CASSYWGTGGFDEQFF.

This clonotype has at least ten counts. The genes are TRBV5-1 and TRBJ1-1; weak D call: TRBD1 (6 bases). The length of the CDR3 is 13 residues. V gave up 1 base and J gave up 3 bases, with 7 bases separating them. Germline CDR1 and CDR2: SGHRS and YFSETQ. The CDR3 region is CASSLRGYTEAFF. DNA for the CDR3: TGCGCCAGCAGCTTGAGGGGGTACACTGAAGCTTTCTTT.

This clonotype has a count of ten or more. This chain joins TRBV12-3 or TRBV12-4 and TRBJ1-2, with a weak D call TRBD1 (5 bases). Between the trimmed V and J ends, which lost 2 bases and 3 bases, there was a span of 13 bases. CDR3 length: 15 amino acids. This CDR3 is CASSLRQKDYYGYTF. CDR3 DNA sequence: TGTGCCAGCAGTTTAAGACAGAAGGATTACTATGGCTACACCTTC.

This clonotype was seen at least ten times. The CDR3, as DNA: TGTGCCAGCAGTTATCTACTAACCTCCGGGGAGCTGTTTTTT. The encoded protein is CASSYLLTSGELFF. The chain uses TRBV6-5 and TRBJ2-2; D unresolved. Trimming took 3 bases from V and 6 from J, leaving 11 bases between them. CDR3 size: 14 residues. Germline loops: CDR1 MNHEY, CDR2 SVGAGI.

This clonotype was counted ten times or more. DNA of the CDR3: TGCAGTGCTAGAGTAGGCCCTACAATGACCGGGGAGCTGTTTTTT. Amino acid sequence: CSARVGPTMTGELFF. The chain carries TRBV20-1 and TRBJ2-2; D call uncertain. Trimming took 1 base from V and 5 from J, leaving 14 bases between them. This CDR3 is 15 amino acids long. Germline CDR1 reads DFQATT; CDR2 reads SNEGSKA (reference sequence).

This clonotype was picked up many times. This chain joins TRBV20-1 and TRBJ2-7; 7 nucleotides agree with TRBD2. The length of the CDR3 is 13 residues. J lost 5 bases, V lost 5 bases, and 9 bases had no gene match. Germline loops: CDR1 DFQATT, CDR2 SNEGSKA (reference sequence). CDR3 in DNA: TGCAGTGCTGGGGGGGTAGTACCCGACGAGCAGTACTTC. Amino acid sequence: CSAGGVVPDEQYF.